This TCR beta chain was recorded in a study of CD8 T cells in Susac syndrome. RNA totalling about 0.45 to 1 ug underwent reverse transcription with random hexamers. A single record per CDR3 protein comes from TCRdb applying MiXCR to the immunoSEQ multiplex PCR reads. The table lists some 60,000 distinct CDR3 sequences, approximately 94% of them singletons. CD8+ and CD4+ T cells circulating in blood were sequenced for TCR beta. TEMRA cells were FACS-enriched and CD8+ and CD4+ T cells negatively isolated. Trimming took off 2 bases at V and 2 bases at J, with 10 bases between the two ends. Per germline, CDR1 LNHDA and CDR2 SQIVND (reference sequence). The CDR3 consists of 14 residues.

Sequencing was done on a sample of CD8+ T cells from PBMCs. The TCR comes from a human donor in good health. The V and J genes are TRBV19 and TRBJ2-7; D unclear. The CDR3 is CASSIRGRPYEQYF. The CDR3 DNA sequence: TGTGCCAGTAGTATACGCGGCAGGCCCTACGAGCAGTACTTC. Based on the CDR3 plus reference TRBV19 and TRBJ2-7, the full variable domain is DGGITQSPKYLFRKEGQNVTLSCEQNLNHDAMYWYRQDPGQGLRLIYYSQIVNDFQKGDIAEGYSVSREKKESFPLTVTSAQKNPTAFYLCASSIRGRPYEQYFGPGTRLTVT.